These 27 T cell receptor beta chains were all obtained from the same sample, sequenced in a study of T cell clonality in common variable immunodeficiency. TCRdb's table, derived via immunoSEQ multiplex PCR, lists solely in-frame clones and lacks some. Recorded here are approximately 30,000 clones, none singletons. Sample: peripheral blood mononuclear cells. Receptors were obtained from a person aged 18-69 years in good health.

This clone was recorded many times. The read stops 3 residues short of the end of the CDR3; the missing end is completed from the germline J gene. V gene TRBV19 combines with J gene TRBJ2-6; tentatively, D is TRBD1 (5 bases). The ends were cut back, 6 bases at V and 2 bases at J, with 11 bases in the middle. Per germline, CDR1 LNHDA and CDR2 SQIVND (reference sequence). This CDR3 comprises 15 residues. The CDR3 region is CASRSTGTGANVLTF. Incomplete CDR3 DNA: TGTGCCAGTAGATCCACAGGTACTGGGGCCAACGTC.

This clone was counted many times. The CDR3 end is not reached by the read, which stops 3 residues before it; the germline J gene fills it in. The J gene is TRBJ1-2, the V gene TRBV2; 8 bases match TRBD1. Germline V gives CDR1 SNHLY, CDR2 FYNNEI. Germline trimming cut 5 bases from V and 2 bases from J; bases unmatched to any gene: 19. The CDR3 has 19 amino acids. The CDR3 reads CASSPLPVGQGAPNYGYTF. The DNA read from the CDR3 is TGTGCCAGCAGTCCACTACCTGTCGGGCAGGGGGCGCCGAACTATGGC.

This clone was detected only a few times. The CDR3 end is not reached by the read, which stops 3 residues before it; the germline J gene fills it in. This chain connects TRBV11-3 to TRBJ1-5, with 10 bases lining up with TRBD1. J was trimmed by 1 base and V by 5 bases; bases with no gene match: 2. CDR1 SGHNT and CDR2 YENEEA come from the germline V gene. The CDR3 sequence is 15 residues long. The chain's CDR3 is CASSQGQGSNQPQHF. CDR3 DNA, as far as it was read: TGTGCCAGCAGCCAGGGACAGGGGAGCAATCAGCCC.

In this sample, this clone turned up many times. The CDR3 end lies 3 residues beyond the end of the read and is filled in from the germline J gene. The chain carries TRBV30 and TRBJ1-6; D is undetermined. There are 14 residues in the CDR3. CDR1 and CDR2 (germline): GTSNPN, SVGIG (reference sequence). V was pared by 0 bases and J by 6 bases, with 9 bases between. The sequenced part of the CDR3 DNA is TGTGCCTGGAGTGTAATTCAGAGTAATTCACCC. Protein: CAWSVIQSNSP. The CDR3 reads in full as CAWSVIQSNSPLHF.

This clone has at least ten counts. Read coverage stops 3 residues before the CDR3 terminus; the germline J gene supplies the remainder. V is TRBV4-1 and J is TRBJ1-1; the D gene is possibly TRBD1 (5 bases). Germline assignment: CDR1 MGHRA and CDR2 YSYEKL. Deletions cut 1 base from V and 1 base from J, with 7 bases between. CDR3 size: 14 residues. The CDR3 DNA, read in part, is TGCGCCAGCAGCCAAGCTCAGGGGAACACTGAA. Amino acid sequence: CASSQAQGNTE. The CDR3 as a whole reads CASSQAQGNTEAFF.

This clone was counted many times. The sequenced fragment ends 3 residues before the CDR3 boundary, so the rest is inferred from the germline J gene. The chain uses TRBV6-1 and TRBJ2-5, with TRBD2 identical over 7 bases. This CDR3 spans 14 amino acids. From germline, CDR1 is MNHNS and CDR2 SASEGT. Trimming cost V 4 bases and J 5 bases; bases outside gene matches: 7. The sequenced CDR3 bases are TGTGCCAGCAGTGTCCTCGGGGGGTTGGAGACC. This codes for CASSVLGGLET. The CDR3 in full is CASSVLGGLETQYF.

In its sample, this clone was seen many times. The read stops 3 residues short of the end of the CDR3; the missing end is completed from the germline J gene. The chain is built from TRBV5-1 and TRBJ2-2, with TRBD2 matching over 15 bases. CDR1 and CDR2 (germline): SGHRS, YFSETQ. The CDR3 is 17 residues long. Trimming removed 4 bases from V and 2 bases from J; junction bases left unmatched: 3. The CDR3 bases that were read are TGCGCCAGCAGCCGGACTAGCGGGAGGGCCAACACCGGGGAG. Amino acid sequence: CASSRTSGRANTGE. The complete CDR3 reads CASSRTSGRANTGELFF. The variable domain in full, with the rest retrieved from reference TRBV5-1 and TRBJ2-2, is KAGVTQTPRYLIKTRGQQVTLSCSPISGHRSVSWYQQTPGQGLQFLFEYFSETQRNKGNFPGRFSGRQFSNSRSEMNVSTLELGDSALYLCASSRTSGRANTGELFFGEGSRLTVL.

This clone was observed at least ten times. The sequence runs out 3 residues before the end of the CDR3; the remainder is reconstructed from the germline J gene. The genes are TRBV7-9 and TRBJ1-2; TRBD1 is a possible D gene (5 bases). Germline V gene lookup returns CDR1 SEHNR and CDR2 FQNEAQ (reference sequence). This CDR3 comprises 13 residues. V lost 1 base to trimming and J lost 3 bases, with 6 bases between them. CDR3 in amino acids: CASSLGGDYGYTF. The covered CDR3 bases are TGTGCCAGCAGCTTAGGGGGGGACTATGGC.

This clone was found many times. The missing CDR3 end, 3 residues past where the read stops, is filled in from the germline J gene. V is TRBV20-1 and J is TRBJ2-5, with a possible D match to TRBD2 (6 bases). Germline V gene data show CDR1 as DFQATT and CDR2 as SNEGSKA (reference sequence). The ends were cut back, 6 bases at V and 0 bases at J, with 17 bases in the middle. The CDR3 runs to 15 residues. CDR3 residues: CSATRLGLYQETQYF. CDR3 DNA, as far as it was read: TGCAGTGCGACTCGGCTGGGACTTTACCAAGAGACC.

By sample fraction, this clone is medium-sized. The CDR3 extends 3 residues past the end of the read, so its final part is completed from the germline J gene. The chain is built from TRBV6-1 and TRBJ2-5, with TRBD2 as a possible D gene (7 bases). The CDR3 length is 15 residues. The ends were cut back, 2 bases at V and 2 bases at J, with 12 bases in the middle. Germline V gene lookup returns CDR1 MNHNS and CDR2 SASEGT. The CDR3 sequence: CASSEIQGGQETQYF. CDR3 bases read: TGTGCCAGCAGTGAAATACAGGGAGGGCAAGAGACC.

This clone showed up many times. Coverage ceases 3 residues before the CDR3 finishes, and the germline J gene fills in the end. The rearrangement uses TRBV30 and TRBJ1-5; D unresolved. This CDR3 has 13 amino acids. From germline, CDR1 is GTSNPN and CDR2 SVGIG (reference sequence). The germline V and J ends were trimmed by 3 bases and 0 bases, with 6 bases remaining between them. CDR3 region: CAWSPNSNQPQHF. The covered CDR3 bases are TGTGCCTGGAGCCCAAATAGCAATCAGCCC.

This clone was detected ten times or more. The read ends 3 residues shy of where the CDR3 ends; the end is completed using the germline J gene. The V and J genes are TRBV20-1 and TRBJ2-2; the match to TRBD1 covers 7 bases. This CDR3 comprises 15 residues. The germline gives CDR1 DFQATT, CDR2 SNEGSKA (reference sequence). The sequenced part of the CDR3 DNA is TGCAGTGCTCCTAACAGGGGTACCCCCAATTCACCG. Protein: CSAPNRGTPNSP. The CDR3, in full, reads CSAPNRGTPNSPLFF.

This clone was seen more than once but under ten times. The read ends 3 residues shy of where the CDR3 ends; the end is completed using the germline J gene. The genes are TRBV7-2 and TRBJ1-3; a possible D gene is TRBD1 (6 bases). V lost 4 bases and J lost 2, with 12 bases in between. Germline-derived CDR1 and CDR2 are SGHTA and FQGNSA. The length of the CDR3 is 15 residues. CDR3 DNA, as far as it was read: TGTGCCAGCAGCTCCCAACAGGGTCCTGGAAACACC. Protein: CASSSQQGPGNT. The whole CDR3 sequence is CASSSQQGPGNTIYF.

The chain's CDR3 is CASSPPFGTSGPQETQYF. The covered CDR3 bases are TGTGCCAGCTCACCACCGTTCGGGACTAGCGGGCCCCAAGAGACC. This chain connects TRBV18 to TRBJ2-5; 12 nucleotides agree with TRBD2. The observed sequence ends 3 residues before the CDR3 terminus, with the missing tail filled in from the germline J gene. V shed 0 bases, J shed 1 base, and the junction held 6 bases outside the gene matches. The CDR3 covers 18 residues. Per the germline V gene, CDR1 is KGHSH and CDR2 is LQKENI.

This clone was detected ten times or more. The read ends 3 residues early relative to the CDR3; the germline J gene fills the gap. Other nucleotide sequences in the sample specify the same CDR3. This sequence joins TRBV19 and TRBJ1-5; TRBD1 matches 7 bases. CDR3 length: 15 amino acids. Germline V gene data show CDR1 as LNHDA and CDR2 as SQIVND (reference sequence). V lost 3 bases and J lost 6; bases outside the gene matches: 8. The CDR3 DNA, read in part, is TGTGCCAGTAGTATTCAGGGGGGAGGGGGTCAGCCC. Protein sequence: CASSIQGGGGQP. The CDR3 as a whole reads CASSIQGGGGQPQHF.

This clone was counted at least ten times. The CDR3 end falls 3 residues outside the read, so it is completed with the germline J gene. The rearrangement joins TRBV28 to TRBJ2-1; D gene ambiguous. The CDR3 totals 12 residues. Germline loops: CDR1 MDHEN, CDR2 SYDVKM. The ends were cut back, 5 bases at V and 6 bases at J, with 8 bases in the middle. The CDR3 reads CASSATSNEQFF. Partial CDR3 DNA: TGTGCCAGCAGTGCAACTTCCAATGAG. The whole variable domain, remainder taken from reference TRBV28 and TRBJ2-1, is DVKVTQSSRYLVKRTGEKVFLECVQDMDHENMFWYRQDPGLGLRLIYFSYDVKMKEKGDIPEGYSVSREKKERFSLILESASTNQTSMYLCASSATSNEQFFGPGTRLTVL.

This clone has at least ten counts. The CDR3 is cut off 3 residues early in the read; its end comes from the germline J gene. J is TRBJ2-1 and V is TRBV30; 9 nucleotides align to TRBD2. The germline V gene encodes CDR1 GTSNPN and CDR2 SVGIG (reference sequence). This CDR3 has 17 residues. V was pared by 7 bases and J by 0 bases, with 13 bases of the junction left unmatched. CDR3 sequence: CAFSGSLTKRSYNEQFF. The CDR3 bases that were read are TGTGCCTTTAGCGGGAGTCTAACTAAACGCTCCTACAATGAG.

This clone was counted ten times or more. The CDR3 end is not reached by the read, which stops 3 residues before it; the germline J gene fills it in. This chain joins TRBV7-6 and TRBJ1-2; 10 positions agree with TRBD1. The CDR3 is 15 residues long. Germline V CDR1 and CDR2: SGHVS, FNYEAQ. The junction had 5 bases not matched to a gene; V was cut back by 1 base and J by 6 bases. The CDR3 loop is CASSLGVGTGDGYTF. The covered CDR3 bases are TGTGCCAGCAGCTTAGGGGTTGGGACAGGGGATGGC.

CDR3 DNA, as far as it was read: TGTGCCAGTAAACTAGCGGGTAGTGAGACC. Translated: CASKLAGSET. The entire CDR3 is CASKLAGSETQYF. This rearrangement joins TRBV11-2 to TRBJ2-5; 9 bases match TRBD2. The DNA ends 3 residues before the CDR3 does, and the rest of the CDR3 is filled in from the germline J gene. The CDR3 totals 13 residues. Germline assignment: CDR1 SGHAT and CDR2 FQNNGV. The J segment lost 5 bases and the V segment lost 9 bases, leaving 7 bases of the junction unmatched. Drawing the rest from reference TRBV11-2 and TRBJ2-5, the complete variable domain is EAGVAQSPRYKIIEKRQSVAFWCNPISGHATLYWYQQILGQGPKLLIQFQNNGVVDDSQLPKDRFSAERLKGVDSTLKIQPAKLEDSAVYLCASKLAGSETQYFGPGTRLLVL.

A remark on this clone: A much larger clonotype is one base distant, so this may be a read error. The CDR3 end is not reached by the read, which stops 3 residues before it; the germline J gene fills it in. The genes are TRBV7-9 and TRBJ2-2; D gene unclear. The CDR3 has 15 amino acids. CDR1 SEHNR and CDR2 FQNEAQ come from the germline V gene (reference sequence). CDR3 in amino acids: CASSSHWFGDEKLFF. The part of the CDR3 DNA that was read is TGTGCCAGCAGCTCACATTGGTTTGGTGATGAAAAG. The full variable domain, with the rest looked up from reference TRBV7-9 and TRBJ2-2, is DTGVSQNPRHKITKRGQNVTFRCDPISEHNRLYWYRQTLGQGPEFLTYFQNEAQLEKSRLLSDRFSAERPKGSFSTLEIQRTEQGDSAMYLCASSSHWFGDEKLFFGEGSRLTVL.

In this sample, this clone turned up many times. The sequenced part of the CDR3 DNA is TGCGCCAGCAGCTATGACAGATCCTACGAG. Amino acid sequence: CASSYDRSYE. The whole CDR3 region reads CASSYDRSYEQYF. The chain recombines TRBV5-1 with TRBJ2-7; maybe TRBD1 (5 bases). The read terminates 3 residues before the CDR3 end, so the remaining end is supplied by the germline J gene. The CDR3 extends over 13 amino acids. CDR1 is SGHRS, CDR2 YFSETQ, per germline. The V and J ends lost 3 bases and 1 base respectively, with 8 bases between them.

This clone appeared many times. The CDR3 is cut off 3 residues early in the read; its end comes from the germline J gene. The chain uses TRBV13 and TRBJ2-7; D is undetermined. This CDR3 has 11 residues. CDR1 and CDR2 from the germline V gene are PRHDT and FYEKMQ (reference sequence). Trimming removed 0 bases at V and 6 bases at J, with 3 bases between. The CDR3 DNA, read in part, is TGTGCCAGCAGCTTAGGTCTCGAG. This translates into CASSLGLE. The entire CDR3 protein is CASSLGLEQYF.

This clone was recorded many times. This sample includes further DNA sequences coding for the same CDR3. CDR3 in amino acids: CASSLGAGATGNTIYF. The DNA read from the CDR3 is TGTGCCAGCAGCTTAGGGGCGGGGGCGACTGGAAACACC. V and J are TRBV7-6 and TRBJ1-3, with a tentative D call TRBD1 (6 bases). The read terminates 3 residues before the CDR3 end, so the remaining end is supplied by the germline J gene. V lost 1 base to trimming and J lost 2 bases, with 12 bases between them. Germline loops: CDR1 SGHVS, CDR2 FNYEAQ. The CDR3 has 16 residues.

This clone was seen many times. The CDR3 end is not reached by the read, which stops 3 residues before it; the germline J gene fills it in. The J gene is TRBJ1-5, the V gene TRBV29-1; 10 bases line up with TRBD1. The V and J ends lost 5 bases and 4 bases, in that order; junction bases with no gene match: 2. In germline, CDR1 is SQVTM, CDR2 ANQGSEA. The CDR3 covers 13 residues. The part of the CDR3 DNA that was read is TGCAGCGTTCGACAGGGGGCGAATCAGCCC. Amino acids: CSVRQGANQP. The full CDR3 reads CSVRQGANQPQHF.

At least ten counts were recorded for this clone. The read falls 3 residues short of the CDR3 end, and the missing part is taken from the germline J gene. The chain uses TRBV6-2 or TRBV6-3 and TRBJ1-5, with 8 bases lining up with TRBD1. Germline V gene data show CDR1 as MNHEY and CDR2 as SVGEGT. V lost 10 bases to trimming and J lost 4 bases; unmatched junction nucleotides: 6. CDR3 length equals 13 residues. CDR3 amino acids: CAITDRGNQPQHF. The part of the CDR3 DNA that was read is TGTGCCATCACCGACAGGGGAAATCAGCCC.

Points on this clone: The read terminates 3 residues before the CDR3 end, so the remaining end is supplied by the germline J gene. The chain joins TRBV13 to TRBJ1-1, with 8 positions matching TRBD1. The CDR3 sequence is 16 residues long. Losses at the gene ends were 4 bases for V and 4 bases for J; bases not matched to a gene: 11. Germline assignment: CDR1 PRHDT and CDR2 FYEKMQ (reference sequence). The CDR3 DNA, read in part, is TGTGCCAGCAGCTCCCGGACAGGGATCGGGGCCACTGAA. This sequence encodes CASSSRTGIGATE. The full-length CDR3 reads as CASSSRTGIGATEAFF.

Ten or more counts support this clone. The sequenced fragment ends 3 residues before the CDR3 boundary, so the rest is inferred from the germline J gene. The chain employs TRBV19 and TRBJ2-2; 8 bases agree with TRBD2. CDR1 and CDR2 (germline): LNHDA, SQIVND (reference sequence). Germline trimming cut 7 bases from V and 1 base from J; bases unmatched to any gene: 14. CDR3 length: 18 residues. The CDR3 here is CASTTLAGRRLNTGELFF. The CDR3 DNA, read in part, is TGTGCCAGTACTACCCTAGCGGGCCGACGTTTGAACACCGGGGAG. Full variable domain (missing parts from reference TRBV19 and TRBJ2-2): DGGITQSPKYLFRKEGQNVTLSCEQNLNHDAMYWYRQDPGQGLRLIYYSQIVNDFQKGDIAEGYSVSREKKESFPLTVTSAQKNPTAFYLCASTTLAGRRLNTGELFFGEGSRLTVL.